What follows is one T cell receptor beta chain and its context. Its target is not known. The junction does not match germline at one end; this may be a read error. Focal radiation plus CTLA-4 blockade with ipilimumab was given to patients with chemo-refractory metastatic non-small-cell lung cancer. These data belong to a study of radiotherapy plus CTLA-4 blockade in lung cancer. Study information: Patients showed objective responses in 18% of cases, and disease control was achieved by 25% to 35%.

The germline CDR1 and CDR2 sequences are SNHLY and FYNNEI. The CDR3 extends over 14 amino acids. Clones were sequenced by immunoSEQ multiplex PCR, and TCRdb holds only the in-frame ones, with some missing. The top ten hold 3% to 3.5% of the sample, which has about 95,000 clones, 75% to 85% seen once. Points from the study as a whole: Blood TCR clones of tumor origin expanded after radiotherapy plus ipilimumab. Together with interferon-beta, which increased in serum after radiation, early dynamic changes in blood T cell clones were reportedly the best predictors of response.

The J gene is TRBJ2-1, the V gene TRBV2; TRBD2 aligns across 11 bases. The material was peripheral blood, obtained from a patient treated with radiotherapy plus ipilimumab. The clonotype originates from a human donor with non-small cell lung cancer who had a partial response to radiotherapy plus ipilimumab. CDR3 residues: CASSGLAGHNERFF. In nucleotides, the CDR3 is TGTGCCAGCAGTGGACTAGCGGGACACAATGAGCGGTTCTTC.